This TCR beta chain is from a study of T-cell memory formation after mild COVID-19. Details on this clonotype: Its antigen is not known.

Points from the study as a whole: Nothing confirmed that second-wave clones peaking on day 37 were specific for SARS-CoV-2.

In TCRdb, the 5' RACE reads were re-called with MiXCR into one record per CDR3 protein. The sample holds 250,000 to 350,000 distinct CDR3 sequences, roughly an eighth seen once. This CDR3 contains 13 residues. V gave up 6 bases and J gave up 10 bases; unmatched junction bases: 8. This TCR was sampled from a man in his late teens or twenties who had mild COVID-19 (a few samples of this study predate the infection). Cell type and time point are not known. The genes are TRBV12-3 or TRBV12-4 and TRBJ2-1; the match to TRBD1 covers 8 bases. Specimen: PBMCs or a T cell subset sorted from them (not recorded which). DNA for the CDR3: TGTGCCAGCAGAAAAGACAGGGGATGGGAGCAGTTCTTC. Amino acid sequence: CASRKDRGWEQFF.